This TCR beta chain is from a study of glioma-infiltrating T cells (TCRdb year 2016). Turning to the overall study: The low-grade gliomas were WHO grade II oligodendrogliomas or astrocytomas, while the glioblastomas were WHO grade IV tumors sampled at initial diagnosis rather than at recurrent diagnosis. Dexamethasone was administered to glioma patients for six or fewer days before surgery. The sequencing target for blood libraries was about 4.5- to 11-fold coverage of approximately 1 million peripheral T cells. Sequencing of TCR alpha- and beta-chain repertoires was performed on glioma tissue, on non-neoplastic brain tissue, and on matched peripheral blood mononuclear cells. To measure divergence between tissue and blood T-cell populations, each tissue-infiltrating repertoire was compared with the peripheral blood repertoire of the same patient. The paired cohort was made up of three low-grade glioma patients, about 8 primary glioblastoma patients and three non-glioma patients who contributed non-neoplastic brain tissue.

This clonotype occurred a few times. Its antigen is currently not known. Base qualities are not recorded, but no much larger clone differs from it by a single base. Surgical brain or tumor specimens were cryofrozen in liquid nitrogen immediately after resection, and peripheral blood cells were collected concurrently. The iRepertoire nested amplicon-rescue multiplex PCR (arm-PCR) platform was used to amplify TCR alpha and beta CDR3 regions from RNA. For one-step reverse transcription and amplification, roughly 95-450 ng of tissue mRNA or PBMC total RNA was used as input. After bead purification, a secondary multiplex PCR added Illumina adapters, and libraries were gel-purified between 200 and 400 bp. Demultiplexing relied on internal 6-nucleotide barcodes carried by the libraries. Libraries were sequenced on an Illumina MiSeq with 2x220 or 2x250 nucleotide paired-end reads. As for the authors' bioinformatics: Paired reads were merged using FLASH 1.2.11 and aligned with BWA-MEM to the GRCh37 human genome, and TRA and TRB reads were then extracted. For V and J assignment, an IMGT-derived reference of cassette sequences and CDR3 motifs that included pseudogenes was used. Three-frame translation of reads was performed, and productive CDR3s were defined as those with a C...FGXG motif and no stop codons. A clonotype was defined as a unique combination of a V-J cassette pair and a CDR3 amino acid sequence. Filtering of reads was based on Hamming distance, with the threshold set by the sequence error rate of each sample in mapped regions. Using fastp at Q25 and MiXCR, TCRdb reprocessed the public reads and kept productive beta chains. Each entry merges the rows of one CDR3 protein and shows their most common DNA and genes. TCRdb's processing, not the authors', yielded these V and J calls. Present in this sample are about 410,000 distinct CDR3 sequences, around 45% of which were seen just once. The ten biggest clones cover about 12% of the sample.

Overall study results and their limits: Patients with low tissue-blood divergence were marked by a signature set of shared blood CDR3 motifs, and that set was depleted in highly divergent patients. Very few CDR3 sequences were found to be shared between tissue and blood, and this scarcity was attributed to high CDR3 diversity and limited sampling. Small numbers underpinned the group comparisons: roughly 8 glioblastoma patients, three low-grade glioma patients and three non-neoplastic patients. VJ-independent divergence between tissue and blood was found to be below expectation in non-neoplastic patients but above expectation in all gliomas, particularly low-grade gliomas.

The sequencing input was glioma tissue, nonneoplastic brain tissue, or PBMCs (not recorded which). The sequence was obtained from a human donor with low-grade glioma or glioblastoma, undergoing nonglioma brain surgery, or in good health (not recorded which).

The CDR3 here reads CATSDFANQYF. The DNA reads TGTGCCACCAGTGATTTTGCAAATCAGTACTTC. The rearrangement combines TRBV24-1 with TRBJ2-7, with the D gene uncertain. The CDR3, cysteine through phenylalanine, is 11 amino acids long. Only the CDR3 part of the read is kept: 33 bases, read in frame from the first base. V is cut by 1 base and J by 10 bases, and the space between the germline ends is 7 bases. CDR1 and CDR2 (KGHDR, SFDVKD) derive from the germline V gene.